One sample yielded the 20 T cell receptor beta chains listed below, sequenced in a study of immune heterogeneity within non-small cell lung tumors. Multiplex PCR with 32 V and 13 J primers amplified TCR beta CDR3. TCRdb processed the multiplex PCR reads anew with MiXCR; each CDR3 protein has one entry. The repertoire holds around 2,700 distinct CDR3 sequences, with around a quarter as singletons. Genomic DNA extracted from bulk tumor tissue served as template. A total of 550 to 650 ng was used per sample. Each primary tumor yielded several biopsies, collected far apart from one another at surgery. Patients with untreated, newly diagnosed non-small cell lung cancer underwent curative surgery. Sample: lung tumor tissue. The receptor source for this set is a middle-aged man with non-small cell lung cancer.

For this clonotype: A clone one base away is much larger, so this may be a read error. The CDR3 sequence: CASSRQMNTEAFF. CDR3 in DNA: TGTGCCAGCAGTCGTCAGATGAACACTGAAGCTTTCTTT. The chain links TRBV27 to TRBJ1-1; no clear D. Germline V CDR1 and CDR2: MNHEY, SMNVEV (reference sequence). V gave up 5 bases and J gave up 0 bases, with 7 bases separating them. The CDR3 totals 13 residues.

This chain uses TRBV6-2 or TRBV6-3 with TRBJ1-2; 11 bases are shared with TRBD1. The CDR3 spans 13 residues. The junction had 3 bases not matched to a gene; V was cut back by 6 bases and J by 6 bases. From germline, CDR1 is MNHEY and CDR2 SVGEGT. CDR3 coding DNA: TGTGCCAGCAGACGGACAGGGGGCGATGGCTACACCTTC. It translates to CASRRTGGDGYTF.

Sample share makes this clonotype medium-sized. The chain is built from TRBV19 and TRBJ1-5; D gene unclear. The CDR3 is made up of 15 amino acids. Germline values: CDR1 LNHDA, CDR2 SQIVND (reference sequence). The V end lost 1 base, the J end lost 7 bases, and 14 bases lay between the germline ends. CDR3 in amino acids: CASSIVLMGFQPQHF. The CDR3 region has the DNA TGTGCCAGTAGTATAGTTTTGATGGGGTTCCAGCCCCAGCATTTT.

This clonotype is categorized as medium-sized (0.01 to 0.1%). The chain joins TRBV19 to TRBJ2-7; a possible D gene is TRBD1 (6 bases). The V gene's germline CDR1 is LNHDA and CDR2 SQIVND (reference sequence). V was trimmed by 6 bases and J by 4 bases, leaving 16 bases between them. The CDR3 spans 14 residues. DNA of the CDR3: TGTGCCAGTAGACCCCAGGGCAGGGGATACGAGCAGTACTTC. This gives the protein CASRPQGRGYEQYF.

Remarks on this clonotype: A read error may explain this, as a much larger clone is one base away. The chain links TRBV12-3 or TRBV12-4 to TRBJ2-1; D gene unclear. Trimming left V 2 bases short and J 2 bases short, with 7 bases between. CDR3 size: 14 residues. CDR3 DNA sequence: TGTGCCAGCAGTTTACCTATCGCCTACAATGAGCAGTTCTTC. Translated, it gives CASSLPIAYNEQFF.

This clonotype was picked up a small number of times. The chain carries TRBV29-1 and TRBJ1-6, with no clear D. Trimming pared 3 bases from V and 6 bases from J, leaving 6 bases between. The length of the CDR3 is 12 residues. Germline assignment: CDR1 SQVTM and CDR2 ANQGSEA. This chain's CDR3 is CSVDRCNSPLHF. The CDR3 DNA is TGCAGCGTTGACAGGTGTAATTCACCCCTCCACTTT.

This clonotype is medium-sized by share. The chain joins TRBV27 to TRBJ1-6, with 9 bases identical to TRBD1. From germline, CDR1 is MNHEY and CDR2 SMNVEV (reference sequence). CDR3 size: 13 residues. Unmatched junction bases numbered 1, after V lost 6 bases and J lost 7 bases. The CDR3 DNA follows: TGTGCCAGCAGGGACAGGGGAAATTCACCCCTCCACTTT. The encoded protein is CASRDRGNSPLHF.

The chain uses TRBV28 and TRBJ2-3, with TRBD2 matching over 9 bases. With 6 bases clipped from V and 7 bases from J, the junction kept 11 bases outside the gene matches. CDR1 is MDHEN, CDR2 SYDVKM, per germline. This CDR3 contains 15 residues. The CDR3 here is CASRPAAGGMNTQYF. The CDR3 nucleotides are TGTGCCAGCAGACCCGCGGCGGGAGGGATGAATACGCAGTATTTT.

By share, this clonotype counts as medium-sized. The chain couples TRBV28 to TRBJ2-7, with 7 bases matching TRBD1. This CDR3 is 15 amino acids long. After removal of 4 bases from V and 6 bases from J, the junction contained 12 bases not matched to a gene. Per germline, CDR1 MDHEN and CDR2 SYDVKM. In DNA, the CDR3 is TGTGCCAGCAGTTACGAACAGGACAGGTTCATCGAGCAGTACTTC. Protein: CASSYEQDRFIEQYF.

A word on this clonotype: This may arise from a read error, as a much more abundant clone is one base away. The chain joins TRBV12-3 or TRBV12-4 to TRBJ1-1; TRBD1 is a possible D gene (5 bases). The CDR3 loop spans 12 amino acids. CDR3 protein: CASRPTDSEVFF. DNA of the CDR3: TGTGCCAGCAGACCCACCGACAGTGAAGTTTTCTTT.

The chain employs TRBV28 and TRBJ2-1, with a weak D call TRBD1 (5 bases). The CDR3 consists of 14 residues. Germline V gives CDR1 MDHEN, CDR2 SYDVKM. With 7 bases removed from V and 3 bases from J, the gap between germline ends came to 13 bases. As DNA, the CDR3 is TGTGCCAGCAACCGACAGAGAAACTACAATGAGCAGTTCTTC. Its protein is CASNRQRNYNEQFF.

This clonotype was counted a single time. This rearrangement joins TRBV7-2 to TRBJ1-1, with a weak D call TRBD1 (6 bases). Trimming left V 1 base short and J 4 bases short, with 13 bases between. Germline V gene lookup returns CDR1 SGHTA and CDR2 FQGNSA. The CDR3 runs 15 residues. As DNA, the CDR3 is TGTGCCAGCAGCTTAGATATGGGGGCGGGCACTGAAGCTTTCTTT. Translated: CASSLDMGAGTEAFF. Complete variable domain (other parts from reference TRBV7-2 and TRBJ1-1): GAGVSQSPSNKVTEKGKDVELRCDPISGHTALYWYRQSLGQGLEFLIYFQGNSAPDKSGLPSDRFSAERTGGSVSTLTIQRTQQEDSAVYLCASSLDMGAGTEAFFGQGTRLTVV.

For this clonotype: A much larger clonotype is one base distant, so this may be a read error. The chain combines TRBV3-1 with TRBJ2-1; D is unclear. This CDR3 comprises 13 residues. The germline CDR1 and CDR2 sequences are LGHDT and YNNKEL (reference sequence). The DNA of the CDR3 is TGTGCCAGCACCCAAGGGTCTAGGAATGAGCAGTTCTTC. Translating it yields CASTQGSRNEQFF.

This clonotype is categorized as medium-sized. This rearrangement joins TRBV7-3 to TRBJ2-3; 9 bases line up with TRBD2. CDR3 length: 17 amino acids. The J segment lost 2 bases and the V segment lost 0 bases, leaving 6 bases of the junction unmatched. The germline V gene has CDR1 SGHTA and CDR2 FQGTGA. This CDR3 is CASSLTASGMLTDTQYF. DNA of the CDR3: TGTGCCAGCAGCTTAACTGCTAGCGGGATGCTCACAGATACGCAGTATTTT.

V is TRBV10-3 and J is TRBJ2-2; D not certain. The germline V and J ends were trimmed by 4 bases and 6 bases, with 3 bases remaining between them. Germline V CDR1 and CDR2: ENHRY, SYGVKD. This CDR3 comprises 11 residues. This CDR3 reads CAISAAGELFF. The DNA of the CDR3 is TGTGCCATCAGTGCCGCCGGGGAGCTGTTTTTT.

This clonotype ranks as medium-sized. The rearrangement links TRBV28 to TRBJ2-1, with D possibly matching TRBD2 (5 bases). Trimming left V 1 base short and J 5 bases short, with 6 bases between. Germline V gene data show CDR1 as MDHEN and CDR2 as SYDVKM. The length of the CDR3 is 13 residues. The CDR3 coding sequence is TGTGCCAGCAGTTTATTCGGGGACAATGAGCAGTTCTTC. It specifies CASSLFGDNEQFF.

This clonotype was picked up many times. The rearrangement uses TRBV25-1 and TRBJ2-1; no reliable D call. Germline-derived CDR1 and CDR2 are MGHDK and SYGVNS. The CDR3 is 12 residues long. V dropped 1 base and J dropped 12 bases, with 10 bases sitting between them. CDR3 protein: CASSEWHKGQFF. CDR3 in DNA: TGTGCCAGCAGTGAATGGCACAAGGGGCAGTTCTTC.

The rearrangement links TRBV7-9 to TRBJ1-2; tentative D call: TRBD1 (6 bases). Germline V gene sequence: CDR1 SEHNR, CDR2 FQNEAQ (reference sequence). V was pared by 1 base and J by 4 bases, with 10 bases between. The CDR3 sequence is 14 residues long. CDR3 in amino acids: CASSLGGQLYGYTF. For the CDR3, the DNA is TGTGCCAGCAGCTTAGGCGGACAGCTCTATGGCTACACCTTC.

The V and J genes are TRBV20-1 and TRBJ2-5, with 10 bases aligning to TRBD2. The germline V gene has CDR1 DFQATT and CDR2 SNEGSKA (reference sequence). The CDR3 consists of 14 residues. J gave up 5 bases and V 5 bases, and 8 bases lay outside the gene matches. In nucleotides, the CDR3 is TGCAGTGCTCCTAGCGGGAGTCTGGCGGAGACCCAGTACTTC. Amino acid sequence: CSAPSGSLAETQYF.

This clonotype was seen only a few times. The chain joins TRBV3-1 to TRBJ2-1; the D is unclear. CDR1 and CDR2 from the germline V gene are LGHDT and YNNKEL (reference sequence). CDR3 length equals 12 residues. V was trimmed by 2 bases and J by 5 bases, leaving 4 bases between them. CDR3 sequence: CASSQLHNEQFF. CDR3 sequence (DNA): TGTGCCAGCAGCCAACTTCACAATGAGCAGTTCTTC.